Included here is one T cell receptor beta chain sequence, with context. These data belong to a study of technical replicates of blood from a handful of donors. The CDR3 has 18 residues. The V and J ends lost 1 base and 1 base, in that order; junction bases with no gene match: 12. Assay: immunoSEQ multiplex PCR; the TCRdb copy retains only in-frame clones and omits some. Among 70,000 to 95,000 clones listed, 90% to 95% were seen once. Sequencing input: T cells isolated from PBMCs. This sequence joins TRBV5-3 and TRBJ1-2, with 8 positions matching TRBD1. TRBV5-3 is reported as an ORF; its role is uncertain. The clonotype comes from a human donor in good health. This chain's CDR3 is CARSLPGGVHPLNYGYTF. The CDR3 coding sequence is TGTGCCAGAAGCTTGCCAGGGGGCGTACACCCCCTTAACTATGGCTACACCTTC.